This TCR beta chain was observed in a study of blood T cell repertoires in COVID-19. For the study at large: PBMCs, B-cell-depleted T cells, or T cells were the source of the cDNA or gDNA that made up the material.

The recovered donors of Cohort 3 showed two negative PCRs, clearance, or symptom resolution. The data were produced by immunoSEQ multiplex PCR, yet TCRdb's version contains in-frame clones alone and is incomplete. The data hold roughly 310,000 clones, with around 91% observed a single time. Only one count was recorded for this clone. The CDR3 spans 16 residues. CDR1 is GTSNPN and CDR2 is SVGIG in the germline V gene (reference sequence). V shed 3 bases, J shed 1 base, and the junction held 10 bases outside the gene matches. Material for sequencing was PBMCs or T cells enriched from blood (not recorded which). This chain joins TRBV30 and TRBJ1-1; 8 bases are shared with TRBD1. This receptor was identified in a woman between 40 and 50 years old who had recovered from COVID-19. Here the CDR3 reads CAWRRTGRLGNTEAFF. The CDR3 nucleotides are TGTGCCTGGAGGCGGACAGGGAGGTTAGGGAACACTGAAGCTTTCTTT.